This T cell receptor (beta chain) stems from a study of cytomegalovirus exposure and HLA in healthy donors. Germline CDR1 is SGHVS and CDR2 is FNYEAQ. V dropped 5 bases and J dropped 2; count of bases not matched to a gene: 6. The CDR3 sequence is 15 residues long. The PCR made use of 60 Vbeta and 13 Jbeta primers. Data came from immunoSEQ multiplex PCR; TCRdb stores just in-frame clones and leaves some out. The data contain about 110,000 clones, 76% of them singletons. V and J are TRBV7-6 and TRBJ2-1; 7 nucleotides agree with TRBD2. This receptor was taken from a woman aged 50 to 60 in good health and CMV-seropositive. Sequencing was performed on PBMCs. For the CDR3, the DNA is TGTGCCAGCAGCCAAGCGGGGATAACCTACAATGAGCAGTTCTTC. Translating it yields CASSQAGITYNEQFF.